These 19 T cell receptor beta chains were all obtained from the same sample, sequenced in a study of shared clonotypes between healthy human individuals (dated by TCRdb to about 2020). Library construction relied on the immunoSEQ multiplex PCR assay. TCRdb mirrors the immuneACCESS table, restricted to in-frame sequences. Some clones are absent from its copies; in checked studies, under half trace to an unresolved V gene, and the reason for the others is unknown. Counted in this sample were under 550,000 clones; 90% to 96% of them appeared once. The ten biggest clones cover about 0.054% of the sample. Sequences were obtained from naive CD4+ T cells sorted from blood. Reading the label with the study, this specimen's cell subset or site is: CD45RA+ positively selected. The source of these receptors is a woman under 40 in good health.

This clone was recorded once. The gene calls are TRBV4-1 and TRBJ2-1; weak D call: TRBD2 (5 bases). Germline V CDR1 and CDR2: MGHRA, YSYEKL. The CDR3 has 16 amino acids. V shed 5 bases and J shed 2 bases, with 16 bases lying between them. CDR3 amino acids: CASSKSRTETYNEQFF. The CDR3, as DNA: TGCGCCAGCAGCAAGTCCCGGACTGAAACCTACAATGAGCAGTTCTTC.

The chain carries TRBV6-5 and TRBJ1-4, with TRBD1 matching over 7 bases. Trimming removed 5 bases from V and 9 bases from J; junction bases left unmatched: 12. In germline, CDR1 is MNHEY, CDR2 SVGAGI. This CDR3 is built from 15 residues. CDR3 sequence reads: CASSQSNRGQKKLFF. The CDR3 DNA reads TGTGCCAGCAGTCAGTCAAACAGGGGTCAGAAAAAACTGTTTTTT.

The chain combines TRBV27 with TRBJ2-7, with TRBD1 identical over 11 bases. Germline V gene data show CDR1 as MNHEY and CDR2 as SMNVEV (reference sequence). This CDR3 has 16 residues. Trimming took 4 bases from V and 9 from J; bases not matched to a gene: 14. The CDR3 spells CASSSYGTGGGFGQYF. The CDR3 bases are TGTGCCAGCAGTTCCTATGGGACAGGGGGGGGGTTTGGGCAGTACTTC.

The J gene is TRBJ1-2, the V gene TRBV7-9; 8 bases are shared with TRBD1. The V gene's germline CDR1 is SEHNR and CDR2 FQNEAQ (reference sequence). V dropped 4 bases and J dropped 5; count of bases not matched to a gene: 3. The CDR3 is made up of 13 amino acids. In nucleotides, the CDR3 is TGTGCCAGCAGCTGGGGACAGGCTTATGGCTACACCTTC. It translates to CASSWGQAYGYTF.

This rearrangement joins TRBV28 to TRBJ2-7, with a possible D match to TRBD2 (5 bases). V gave up 7 bases and J gave up 4 bases, with 11 bases separating them. Germline lookup yields CDR1 MDHEN and CDR2 SYDVKM. This CDR3 is 12 amino acids long. The CDR3 coding sequence is TGTGCCAGCACCCGTCCGGGATACGAGCAGTACTTC. It encodes CASTRPGYEQYF.

The V call is TRBV19, the J call TRBJ1-5; 7 nucleotides agree with TRBD1. J gave up 2 bases and V 6 bases, and 7 bases lay outside the gene matches. This CDR3 is built from 15 residues. Germline assignment: CDR1 LNHDA and CDR2 SQIVND (reference sequence). CDR3 sequence: CASRHRGAGNQPQHF. In nucleotides, the CDR3 is TGTGCCAGTAGACACAGGGGTGCGGGCAATCAGCCCCAGCATTTT.

The chain is built from TRBV19 and TRBJ2-2, with 9 bases aligning to TRBD2. This CDR3 is 15 amino acids long. Germline CDR1 reads LNHDA; CDR2 reads SQIVND (reference sequence). The V and J ends lost 5 bases and 2 bases, in that order; junction bases with no gene match: 3. This CDR3 reads CASSVSGSNTGELFF. In nucleotides, the CDR3 is TGTGCCAGTAGTGTTAGCGGGAGTAACACCGGGGAGCTGTTTTTT.

The chain employs TRBV10-3 and TRBJ1-1; D unclear. Looked up from germline, CDR1 is ENHRY and CDR2 is SYGVKD. V lost 10 bases, J lost 0 bases, and 15 bases lay in between. The CDR3 has 14 residues. CDR3 sequence reads: CATAPPEMNTEAFF. DNA for the CDR3: TGTGCCACCGCCCCCCCTGAGATGAACACTGAAGCTTTCTTT.

The rearrangement uses TRBV5-1 and TRBJ2-7; 8 bases are a match to TRBD2. The ends lost 1 base at V and 6 bases at J; junction bases unmatched: 9. Germline CDR1 and CDR2: SGHRS and YFSETQ. The CDR3 length is 15 residues. The DNA for the CDR3 is TGCGCCAGCAGCTTGAGCGGGAGCGCTCCTTTCGAGCAGTACTTC. The encoded protein is CASSLSGSAPFEQYF.

The chain links TRBV5-6 to TRBJ1-2; D uncertain. CDR3 length: 14 amino acids. Trimming removed 4 bases at V and 4 bases at J, with 14 bases between. The V gene's germline CDR1 is SGHDT and CDR2 YYEEEE. DNA for the CDR3: TGTGCCAGCAGCCTATATCGGCAGGTCTATGGCTACACCTTC. The encoded protein is CASSLYRQVYGYTF.

The J gene is TRBJ2-7, the V gene TRBV7-2; D uncertain. The CDR3 spans 15 residues. Germline V gene sequence: CDR1 SGHTA, CDR2 FQGNSA. V gave up 3 bases and J gave up 3 bases, with 15 bases separating them. The CDR3 spells CASSFIEATYYEQYF. The CDR3, as DNA: TGTGCCAGCAGCTTTATAGAGGCTACTTACTACGAGCAGTACTTC.

DNA for the CDR3: TGTGCCATCAGTGAGTCGACCGGGGCCGGAAACACTGAAGCTTTCTTT. This sequence encodes CAISESTGAGNTEAFF. The chain carries TRBV10-3 and TRBJ1-1, with D possibly being TRBD1 (5 bases). Germline loops: CDR1 ENHRY, CDR2 SYGVKD. The CDR3 is 16 residues long. V was clipped by 0 bases and J by 2 bases, with 13 bases between them.

The chain employs TRBV10-2 and TRBJ2-1; tentative D call: TRBD2 (6 bases). The CDR3 totals 14 residues. Germline V CDR1 and CDR2: WSHSY, SAAADI. The V end was cut by 8 bases, the J end by 8 bases, with 19 bases between. CDR3: CASVRTKNNDEQFF. CDR3 sequence (DNA): TGCGCCAGCGTGCGGACTAAGAACAACGATGAGCAGTTCTTC.

The chain employs TRBV27 and TRBJ1-1; D perhaps matches TRBD1 (5 bases). The germline V gene encodes CDR1 MNHEY and CDR2 SMNVEV (reference sequence). The CDR3 length is 15 residues. Trimming stripped 5 bases from V and 1 base from J, with 14 bases between. This CDR3 is CASSDNRKPNTEAFF. DNA of the CDR3: TGTGCCAGCAGTGACAACAGGAAACCGAACACTGAAGCTTTCTTT.

This sequence joins TRBV2 and TRBJ1-3; unclear D gene. The germline CDR1 and CDR2 sequences are SNHLY and FYNNEI. The CDR3 extends over 14 amino acids. The V end was cut by 5 bases, the J end by 1 base, with 9 bases between. The CDR3 loop reads CASSSGGSGNTIYF. The DNA of the CDR3 is TGTGCCAGCAGTTCGGGCGGATCTGGAAACACCATATATTTT.

Only a few counts were recorded for this clone. This chain joins TRBV4-1 and TRBJ2-7; a possible D gene is TRBD1 (5 bases). This CDR3 is 16 amino acids long. Trimming shortened V by 0 bases and J by 2 bases, and 14 bases separated the two germline ends. Germline-derived CDR1 and CDR2 are MGHRA and YSYEKL. The CDR3 coding sequence is TGCGCCAGCAGCCAAGACGGTGCGGCAGGGCCCTACGAGCAGTACTTC. Protein product: CASSQDGAAGPYEQYF.

The chain couples TRBV28 to TRBJ2-3; TRBD2 aligns across 10 bases. V shed 7 bases, J shed 1 base, and the junction held 2 bases outside the gene matches. The CDR3 length is 14 residues. Germline V lookup: CDR1 MDHEN, CDR2 SYDVKM. The CDR3 is CASTGLARTDTQYF. The DNA of the CDR3 is TGTGCCAGCACGGGACTAGCGCGCACAGATACGCAGTATTTT.

This rearrangement joins TRBV15 to TRBJ1-4; 10 bases map to TRBD1. Germline assignment: CDR1 LNHNV and CDR2 YYDKDF (reference sequence). The CDR3 is made up of 16 amino acids. The V segment lost 4 bases and the J segment 8 bases; nucleotides outside the gene matches: 10. The CDR3 loop reads CATSTLGTGDREKLFF. Written as DNA, the CDR3 is TGTGCCACCAGCACCTTAGGGACAGGGGATAGAGAAAAACTGTTTTTT.

The chain employs TRBV5-1 and TRBJ2-3; 9 nucleotides line up with TRBD2. This CDR3 region has 15 residues. CDR1 and CDR2 from the germline V gene are SGHRS and YFSETQ. V gave up 4 bases and J gave up 4 bases; unmatched junction bases: 7. The CDR3 region is CASSGGRAIPDTQYF. The CDR3 nucleotides read TGCGCCAGCAGCGGCGGGAGGGCCATCCCAGATACGCAGTATTTT.